The rows below give T cell receptor beta chains drawn from one sample of a study of T cell changes during pregnancy in multiple sclerosis. The table came from immunoSEQ multiplex PCR; TCRdb's copy has only in-frame clones and leaves some out. Of about 98,000 clones in the sample, 92% were seen once. Sequenced here: peripheral blood, sampled after pregnancy. These receptors all come from a female donor in good health, enrolled as a control in a pregnancy study. The CDR3 runs from the conserved cysteine through the conserved F or W. D genes are given only for firm matches. Clone size is stated in some rows and not others, as once, few, many or a class when expanded.

clone_size j_call v_call d_call cdr3_nt cdr3_aa
- TRBJ1-5 TRBV10-3 - TGTGCCATCAGTACGGACAGTAATCAGCCCCAGCATTTT CAISTDSNQPQHF
- TRBJ1-5 TRBV2 - TGTGCCAGCAGCACAGGGCGGATGGAGCCCCAGCATTTT CASSTGRMEPQHF
- TRBJ2-3 TRBV4-2 TRBD2 TGTGCCAGCAGCCGGGAGCGGGGGGAGGGCACAGATACGCAGTATTTT CASSRERGEGTDTQYF
few TRBJ1-2 TRBV6-5 TRBD1 TGTGCCAGCAGTTGGACAGGGGGCGTCTATGGCTACACCTTC CASSWTGGVYGYTF
- TRBJ2-1 TRBV4-2 TRBD2 TGTGCCAGCAGCCAAGAAGCCAGCGGGATTTACAATGAGCAGTTCTTC CASSQEASGIYNEQFF
- TRBJ2-3 TRBV29-1 - TGCAGCGTTGCGCTAGGCCGGTTTGCAGATACGCAGTATTTT CSVALGRFADTQYF
- TRBJ2-7 TRBV28 - TGTGCCAGCAGTGACAGCTCGTTCGAGCAGTACTTC CASSDSSFEQYF
- TRBJ1-1 TRBV27 - TGTGCCAGCAGTTTATTGAGCGTGAACACTGAAGCTTTCTTT CASSLLSVNTEAFF
- TRBJ2-5 TRBV2 - TGTGCCAGCAGCGGACTTAGCGATTTTCCGGAGACCCAGTACTTC CASSGLSDFPETQYF
- TRBJ2-7 TRBV11-1 - TGTGCCAGCAGCTTAACGGGAACTTACGAGCAGTACTTC CASSLTGTYEQYF
- TRBJ2-7 TRBV2 TRBD2 TGTGCCAGCAGGGAACGAGCGGGGGGGTCGTACGAGCAGTACTTC CASRERAGGSYEQYF
- TRBJ2-1 TRBV27 TRBD2 TGTGCCAGCAGTTTATGGGTCGGGACTAGCCATGAGCAGTTCTTC CASSLWVGTSHEQFF
- TRBJ2-7 TRBV11-2 TRBD2 TGTGCCGTCGAGGGAGCGGGGGGTTACGAGCAGTACTTC CAVEGAGGYEQYF
- TRBJ2-1 TRBV10-3 - TGTGCCATCTCCAAACTAGGTGGGGACAATGAGCAGTTCTTC CAISKLGGDNEQFF
- TRBJ2-7 TRBV5-6 - TGTGCCAGCAGCTTTCGAGACGGGTCCTACGAGCAGTACTTC CASSFRDGSYEQYF
- TRBJ1-5 TRBV5-4 - TGTGCCAGCAGCTTGTCCGGTAGCAATCAGCCCCAGCATTTT CASSLSGSNQPQHF
- TRBJ1-2 TRBV7-3 TRBD1 TGTGCCAGCAGCTTAGACGCAGGGGGCGGCTATGGCTACACCTTC CASSLDAGGGYGYTF
- TRBJ1-2 TRBV5-6 - TGTGCCAGCAGCTTGGCCGGAGGGACCAACTATGGCTACACCTTC CASSLAGGTNYGYTF
- TRBJ1-3 TRBV19 TRBD1 TGTGCCAGTAGTATAGAAGTCCCGGACAGGCCCCAGGTCACCATATATTTT CASSIEVPDRPQVTIYF
- TRBJ2-7 TRBV4-1 TRBD2 TGCGCCAGCAGCCAAGTTGTGGGACTAGCTACCTACGAGCAGTACTTC CASSQVVGLATYEQYF
- TRBJ2-1 TRBV4-1 - TGCGCCAGCAGCCAAGATATCACACAACATAAGTTCTTC CASSQDITQHKFF
- TRBJ1-2 TRBV18 - TGTGCCAGCTCACCAACAGGGTTTAATGGCTACACCTTC CASSPTGFNGYTF
- TRBJ1-1 TRBV19 - TGTGCCAGTATCCCTAGGGGGAAAAGGGTGGAAGCTTTCTTT CASIPRGKRVEAFF
- TRBJ2-1 TRBV4-1 TRBD2 TGCGCCAGCAGCCAAGAGACATTCGGGGGGAGATACAATGAGCAGTTCTTC CASSQETFGGRYNEQFF
- TRBJ1-3 TRBV29-1 TRBD1 TGCAGCGTTTCATTCGTGGACAGGGATTATGGAAACACCATATATTTT CSVSFVDRDYGNTIYF
- TRBJ2-5 TRBV28 TRBD2 TGTGCCAGCAGTACCCCAAGCGGGGGGAAGGGGACCCAGTACTTC CASSTPSGGKGTQYF
- TRBJ1-2 TRBV5-1 TRBD1 TGCGCCAGCAGCTTACCTTCAGGGGGATACTATGGCTACACCTTC CASSLPSGGYYGYTF
- TRBJ2-2 TRBV19 - TGTGCCACCAACAGGCATACCGGGGAGCTGTTTTTT CATNRHTGELFF
- TRBJ2-7 TRBV6-6 - TGTGCCAGCAAGGACAGCTCCTACGAGCAGTACTTC CASKDSSYEQYF
- TRBJ1-1 TRBV5-1 TRBD1 TGCGCCAGCAGTTTAAGACAGGGATTTCGAAGGAACACTGAAGCTTTCTTT CASSLRQGFRRNTEAFF
once TRBJ2-7 TRBV5-6 - TGTGCCAGCAATCTACTCTCCGAGCAGTACTTC CASNLLSEQYF
- TRBJ2-2 TRBV21-1 - TGTGCCAGCCGCACAGTGGCCGGGGAGCTGTTTTTT CASRTVAGELFF
- TRBJ1-1 TRBV30 - TGTGCCTGCACAACCCCCCGGAACACTGAAGCTTTCTTT CACTTPRNTEAFF
- TRBJ1-2 TRBV18 TRBD1 TGTGCCAGCTCACCACGAGGACAGGGGGGAAATGGCTACACCTTC CASSPRGQGGNGYTF
once TRBJ2-4 TRBV28 TRBD1 TGTGCCAGCAGTTTGGGACAGGGGGCAAACATTCAGTACTTC CASSLGQGANIQYF
few TRBJ2-3 TRBV10-1 - TGCGCCAGCAGTGGAGGAGACGCTAGCACAGATACGCAGTATTTT CASSGGDASTDTQYF
- TRBJ2-7 TRBV6-1 - TGTGCCAGCAGGGGGGGACGCTCCTACGAGCAGTACTTC CASRGGRSYEQYF
- TRBJ2-1 TRBV10-3 - TGTGCCATCAGTGAGATAAAGGGGTTAAATGAGCAGTTCTTC CAISEIKGLNEQFF
- TRBJ2-7 TRBV7-9 TRBD2 TGTGCCAGCAGCCCCATTAGCGGGCGGATCTACGAGCAGTACTTC CASSPISGRIYEQYF
once TRBJ2-3 TRBV20-1 - TGCAGTGCTAGAGGAGGGGATACGCAGTATTTT CSARGGDTQYF
- TRBJ2-7 TRBV30 - TGTGCCTGGAGTCATATTGGGCTGAACAGGGAAAACCTCTACGAGCAGTACTTC CAWSHIGLNRENLYEQYF
once TRBJ2-3 TRBV7-3 - TGTGCCAGCAGCTCCGACTCCCATACGCAGTATTTT CASSSDSHTQYF
- TRBJ2-5 TRBV30 - TGTGCCTGGAGGGTCGACAGCCCGAAATACCAAGAGACCCAGTACTTC CAWRVDSPKYQETQYF
- TRBJ2-3 TRBV9 - TGTGCCAGCAGTTCTTCAGATACGCAGTATTTT CASSSSDTQYF
once TRBJ1-1 TRBV7-9 TRBD1 TGTGCCAGCAGCTCAGGTAGGGGACAGGGGTACACTGAAGCTTTCTTT CASSSGRGQGYTEAFF
- TRBJ2-1 TRBV5-1 TRBD2 TGCGCCAGCAGTCAGCGGGAGGGCCCGAATGAGCAGTTCTTC CASSQREGPNEQFF
- TRBJ2-7 TRBV6-1 TRBD2 TGTGCCAGCACTTTACGGGGGGGGCCCGGGGACGAGCAGTACTTC CASTLRGGPGDEQYF
- TRBJ2-7 TRBV5-1 TRBD1 TGCGCCAGCAGCGAGACAGGGGGCCAGTACGAGCAGTACTTC CASSETGGQYEQYF
once TRBJ1-2 TRBV5-6 - TGTGCCAGCAGCGCCTCGCGCGGACAGTTCCGAAACTATGGCTACACCTTC CASSASRGQFRNYGYTF
- TRBJ1-5 TRBV5-5 - TGTGCCAGCAGCTTGTTACAGGGCAATCAGCCCCAGCATTTT CASSLLQGNQPQHF
- TRBJ2-3 TRBV9 TRBD1 TGTGCCAGCAGCGTGGGACAGCGGACAGATACGCAGTATTTT CASSVGQRTDTQYF
- TRBJ1-1 TRBV7-2 - TGTGCCAGCAGCTCGGGGATGAACACTGAAGCTTTCTTT CASSSGMNTEAFF
once TRBJ1-1 TRBV28 - TGTGCCAGCAGTTTCCCTTGGGGACAGAACACTGAAGCTTTCTTT CASSFPWGQNTEAFF
- TRBJ2-6 TRBV5-1 - TGCGCCAGCAGCTTGGTTGCGGGAACGGGGGCCAACGTCCTGACTTTC CASSLVAGTGANVLTF
- TRBJ2-5 TRBV7-6 TRBD1 TGTGCCAGCAGCTTAGCGCCCAGGGGGCTCCAAGAGACCCAGTACTTC CASSLAPRGLQETQYF
- TRBJ2-5 TRBV6-6 - TGTGCCAGCGAAGACCGCCTGGGGGCCAAGGAGACCCAGTACTTC CASEDRLGAKETQYF
- TRBJ2-2 TRBV5-1 TRBD2 TGCGCCAGCAGCGGGGGGGCCGGGGAGCTGTTTTTT CASSGGAGELFF